This paragraph reports one T cell receptor beta chain. This clonotype appeared many times. No cognate antigen has been identified for it. Base qualities are missing; no much larger clone stands one base away. Trimming takes 4 bases from V and 0 bases from J, and the germline ends sit 9 bases apart. Its CDR3 holds 14 amino acids, cysteine through phenylalanine. The retained sequence is limited to the CDR3, 42 bases, with the frame set at the first base. Per the germline V gene, ENHRY is the CDR1 and SYGVKD is the CDR2. The sample originates from a study of neurological immune-mediated disorders (dated by TCRdb to between 2017 and 2020). Study-level background: Among the 35 or so multiple sclerosis patients, roughly 31 had relapsing-remitting MS and 3 had secondary progressive MS. Peripheral blood TCR-beta repertoires from HTLV-I-associated myelopathy (HAM/TSP) patients, multiple sclerosis patients and healthy controls were compared by UMI-based sequencing. The 85 to 110 TCR-beta libraries included longitudinal samples, technical triplicates and paired sorted CD4+ and CD8+ T-cell subsets alongside PBMC samples. The cohort comprised 68 subjects: 14 HAM/TSP patients, around 34 multiple sclerosis patients and about 20 healthy controls. Overall study results and their limits: The highest TCR clonal expansion was observed in HAM/TSP patients, whereas the lowest was observed in MS patients, even when compared with healthy controls. Across subjects, expanded clones never shared an identical CDR3 amino acid sequence, which suggests that the TCR-beta repertoires in every group were private. The MS cluster was not associated with any clinical or MRI features, and the authors stated that larger cohorts are needed. In a phylogenetic analysis, the repertoires of 18 out of 34 MS patients fell into a single cluster of related CDR3 sequences, pointing to a possible signature at the repertoire level.

cDNA was synthesized by template-switch 5'RACE using a primer with a 10-nucleotide random unique molecular identifier that tagged each TCR transcript. Every sequencing run yielded over 190 million TCR-beta sequences covering 15-18 subjects. The RNeasy kit was used for extraction of total RNA. The KAPA Real-time Library Amplification kit was used to amplify TCR-beta VDJ regions with primers targeting the TCR constant region and the 5'RACE anchor. A first PCR added sample indexes and Illumina adaptors, and a second PCR then raised library yield. After Ampure bead purification, the TCR product of roughly 650 bp was size-selected on a 2% E-gel SizeSelection system. Before pooling, libraries had their quality checked on a Bioanalyzer, their concentration measured with Qubit, and their quantity determined with the Kapa Library Quantification kit. An Illumina HiSeq 2500 was used to sequence the libraries paired-end at 2 x 150 bp. To increase sequence diversity, about 25-31% phiX was spiked into each library pool. The source study handled its data this way. Quality-filtered reads were processed with the UMI-based MiGEC pipeline, which removed over 75% of raw TCR sequences during error correction. VDJ genes were aligned to IMGT germline references, and clonotypes were defined by unique CDR3 amino acid sequence plus V-J genes. Clonal expansion, Shannon diversity and CDR3 relatedness were evaluated with VDJtools (CalcPairwiseDistances, ClusterSamples), while phylogenetic trees were built in CLCbio workbench. Expanded clones were defined as having at least 8 unique UMIs, based on coefficient-of-variation modelling across technical triplicates. Starting from the raw public reads, TCRdb applied fastp trimming at Q25, assembled clones with MiXCR and retained in-frame beta chains. CDR3 protein duplicates are merged, each entry listing the most common genes and DNA. In this record, the V and J calls reflect TCRdb's handling and not the investigators' own analysis. Within this sample are about 70,000 distinct CDR3 sequences, with 4.5% to 5.5% of them counted one time only. The biggest ten clones account for over 2% of the sample.

For unsorted PBMC libraries, 2 million PBMCs were used after storage in RNAlater at -80 degrees C until RNA extraction. Multiple sclerosis patients were enrolled in a US clinical protocol under which disease progression was evaluated by magnetic resonance imaging. Peripheral blood was subjected to Ficoll-Hypaque density gradient centrifugation to isolate PBMCs, which were then cryopreserved in liquid nitrogen. The sequenced material came from PBMCs. The rearrangement joined TRBV10-3 to TRBJ1-1, with no confidently assigned D gene. The sequence derives from a woman between 65 and 79 years old with multiple sclerosis. The DNA sequence is given as TGTGCCATCAGTGCTGGGTCCATGAACACTGAAGCTTTCTTT. It encodes CAISAGSMNTEAFF.